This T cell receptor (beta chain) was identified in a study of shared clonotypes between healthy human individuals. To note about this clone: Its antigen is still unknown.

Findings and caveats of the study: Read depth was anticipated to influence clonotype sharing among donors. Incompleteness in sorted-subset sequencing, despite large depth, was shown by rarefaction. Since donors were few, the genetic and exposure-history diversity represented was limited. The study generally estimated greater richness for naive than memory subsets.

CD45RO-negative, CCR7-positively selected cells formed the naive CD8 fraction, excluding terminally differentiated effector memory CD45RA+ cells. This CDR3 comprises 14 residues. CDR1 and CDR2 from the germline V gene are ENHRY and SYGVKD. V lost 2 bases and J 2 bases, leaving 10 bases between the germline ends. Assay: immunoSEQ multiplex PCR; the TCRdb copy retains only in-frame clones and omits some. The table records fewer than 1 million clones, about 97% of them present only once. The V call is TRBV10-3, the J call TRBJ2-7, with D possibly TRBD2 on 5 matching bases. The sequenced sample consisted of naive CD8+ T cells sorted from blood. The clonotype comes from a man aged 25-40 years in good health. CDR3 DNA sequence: TGTGCCATCAGTGAGGCACGGGGTACCTACGAGCAGTACTTC. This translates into CAISEARGTYEQYF.